The 29 T cell receptor beta chains given below trace back to one sample, sequenced in a study of blood T cells in healthy people across ages. Next came a second PCR, run for about 6 to 11 cycles, which used a sample-barcoded 5' primer along with a J-beta primer mix. MiXCR, run by TCRdb on the 5' RACE reads, gives a single entry per CDR3 protein. The table lists 550,000 to 600,000 distinct CDR3 sequences, roughly 28% of them singletons. The sample consisted of blood. All receptors derive from a woman in her 70s in good health.

This rearrangement joins TRBV7-8 to TRBJ2-7, with 8 bases fitting TRBD1. The junction had 6 bases not matched to a gene; V was cut back by 3 bases and J by 5 bases. This CDR3 comprises 14 residues. Germline V lookup: CDR1 SGHVS, CDR2 FQNEAQ. The CDR3 coding sequence is TGTGCCAGCAGCTTCCGGGACAGGAGAGACGAGCAGTACTTC. Protein: CASSFRDRRDEQYF. Combining the CDR3 with reference TRBV7-8 and TRBJ2-7 gives the whole variable domain GAGVSQSPRYKVAKRGQDVALRCDPISGHVSLFWYQQALGQGPEFLTYFQNEAQLDKSGLPSDRFFAERPEGSVSTLKIQRTQQEDSAVYLCASSFRDRRDEQYFGPGTRLTVT.

This clonotype was seen only a few times. The chain recombines TRBV18 with TRBJ2-7; possible D gene TRBD1, 5 bases. Germline CDR1 reads KGHSH; CDR2 reads LQKENI. This CDR3 spans 16 amino acids. V was clipped by 1 base and J by 1 base, with 14 bases between them. CDR3: CASSPRGAPLSYEQYF. The DNA of the CDR3 is TGTGCCAGCTCACCACGGGGCGCACCGCTGTCCTACGAGCAGTACTTC.

The rearrangement links TRBV20-1 to TRBJ1-5; D may be TRBD1 (5 bases). V lost 3 bases and J 2 bases, leaving 11 bases between the germline ends. The CDR3 length is 14 residues. The germline V gene encodes CDR1 DFQATT and CDR2 SNEGSKA (reference sequence). The CDR3 sequence: CSASLGPGNQPQHF. The CDR3 nucleotides read TGCAGTGCTAGTCTGGGGCCGGGCAATCAGCCCCAGCATTTT.

This chain joins TRBV20-1 and TRBJ2-7, with TRBD2 as a possible D gene (7 bases). V lost 3 bases, J lost 0 bases, and 12 bases lay in between. Germline V gene sequence: CDR1 DFQATT, CDR2 SNEGSKA (reference sequence). The CDR3 is 14 residues long. DNA for the CDR3: TGCAGTGCTAGTGGGGGGGCAGCCTCCTACGAGCAGTACTTC. It specifies CSASGGAASYEQYF.

Worth noting for this clonotype: This could be a read error, since a much larger clone is one nucleotide away. The V and J genes are TRBV15 and TRBJ2-5; D is unresolved. TRBJ2-1 matches the DNA end more closely, so the J call is doubtful. The CDR3 sequence is 12 residues long. Per the germline V gene, CDR1 is LNHNV and CDR2 is YYDKDF (reference sequence). The CDR3 reads CATSRVYSEQFF. The CDR3 bases are TGTGCCACCAGCAGAGTCTACAGTGAGCAGTTCTTC.

This clonotype was found a few times. The J gene is TRBJ2-1, the V gene TRBV9; the D gene is possibly TRBD2 (6 bases). CDR3 length: 14 amino acids. The germline gives CDR1 SGDLS, CDR2 YYNGEE. V lost 0 bases to trimming and J lost 8 bases, with 12 bases between them. In nucleotides, the CDR3 is TGTGCCAGCAGCGTAGCTTCGGCTAGCGATGAGCAGTTCTTC. Translated, it gives CASSVASASDEQFF.

This chain connects TRBV6-6 to TRBJ2-1; 7 bases line up with TRBD2. The last part of the DNA fits TRBJ2-7 better; the J call may be wrong. The CDR3 has 14 residues. Germline-derived CDR1 and CDR2 are MNHNY and SVGAGI (reference sequence). The CDR3 region is CASSSGTTPYEQYF. As DNA, the CDR3 is TGTGCCAGCAGTTCCGGGACTACGCCTTACGAGCAGTACTTC.

This clonotype showed up just a few times. CDR3 region: CASSPGTEGEQYF. CDR3 in DNA: TGCGCCAGCAGCCCCGGGACAGAGGGCGAGCAGTACTTC. The genes are TRBV5-1 and TRBJ2-7, with TRBD1 identical over 7 bases. Trimming removed 4 bases from V and 6 bases from J; junction bases left unmatched: 7. Per germline, CDR1 SGHRS and CDR2 YFSETQ. The CDR3 has 13 amino acids.

The table lists this clonotype with a few counts. The genes are TRBV7-9 and TRBJ2-4; 10 nucleotides match TRBD2. V was pared by 5 bases and J by 1 base, with 14 bases of the junction left unmatched. CDR3 length: 19 residues. CDR1 SEHNR and CDR2 FQNEAQ come from the germline V gene (reference sequence). The CDR3 reads CASSLPLAGAPGAKNIQYF. The CDR3 DNA follows: TGTGCCAGCAGCCTCCCCCTAGCGGGGGCCCCCGGGGCCAAAAACATTCAGTACTTC.

The rearrangement uses TRBV20-1 and TRBJ1-4, with a weak D call TRBD1 (5 bases). The CDR3 totals 15 residues. Trimming left V 1 base short and J 1 base short, with 10 bases between. CDR1 and CDR2 (germline): DFQATT, SNEGSKA (reference sequence). CDR3 nucleotide sequence: TGCAGTGCTAGAGTTACGAGGGGAACTAATGAAAAACTGTTTTTT. Translated: CSARVTRGTNEKLFF.

This chain links TRBV7-2 with TRBJ1-2; perhaps TRBD1 as D (5 bases). CDR3 size: 13 residues. CDR1 and CDR2 from the germline V gene are SGHTA and FQGNSA. Trimming took off 5 bases at V and 6 bases at J, with 13 bases between the two ends. The CDR3 DNA sequence: TGTGCCAGCAGCACGGCCTGGGGGGATGGCTACACCTTC. Protein sequence: CASSTAWGDGYTF.

This chain links TRBV6-2 or TRBV6-3 with TRBJ1-6, with a possible D match to TRBD1 (6 bases). The germline V gene has CDR1 MNHEY and CDR2 SVGEGT. The CDR3 runs to 13 residues. The V and J ends lost 7 bases and 4 bases respectively, with 8 bases between them. In DNA, the CDR3 is TGTGCCAGCATCGGACAGTATAATTCACCCCTCCACTTT. This gives the protein CASIGQYNSPLHF.

The chain recombines TRBV5-1 with TRBJ2-2; D is undetermined. Germline V gene sequence: CDR1 SGHRS, CDR2 YFSETQ. Trimming took off 0 bases at V and 4 bases at J, with 16 bases between the two ends. There are 17 residues in the CDR3. The DNA of the CDR3 is TGCGCCAGCAGCTTGGTGGCAAACACCAAAACCACCGGGGAGCTGTTTTTT. This sequence encodes CASSLVANTKTTGELFF. Filled out from reference TRBV5-1 and TRBJ2-2, the complete variable domain reads KAGVTQTPRYLIKTRGQQVTLSCSPISGHRSVSWYQQTPGQGLQFLFEYFSETQRNKGNFPGRFSGRQFSNSRSEMNVSTLELGDSALYLCASSLVANTKTTGELFFGEGSRLTVL.

This clonotype has more than one count but fewer than ten. The V gene is TRBV29-1, the J gene TRBJ1-4; D uncertain. The CDR3 covers 12 residues. Germline lookup yields CDR1 SQVTM and CDR2 ANQGSEA. V gave up 3 bases and J gave up 4 bases, with 6 bases separating them. The DNA of the CDR3 is TGCAGCGTTGATGAGGGTAATGAAAAACTGTTTTTT. Translation gives CSVDEGNEKLFF. The variable domain in full, with the rest retrieved from reference TRBV29-1 and TRBJ1-4, is SAVISQKPSRDICQRGTSLTIQCQVDSQVTMMFWYRQQPGQSLTLIATANQGSEATYESGFVIDKFPISRPNLTFSTLTVSNMSPEDSSIYLCSVDEGNEKLFFGSGTQLSVL.

At least ten counts were recorded for this clonotype. This rearrangement joins TRBV5-1 to TRBJ1-4; D gene unclear. Germline loops: CDR1 SGHRS, CDR2 YFSETQ. Trimming shortened V by 0 bases and J by 5 bases, and 11 bases separated the two germline ends. The CDR3 has 15 amino acids. CDR3 DNA sequence: TGCGCCAGCAGCTTGGGAGGAGGCGGGAATGAAAAACTGTTTTTT. It codes for CASSLGGGGNEKLFF. Looking up the rest from reference TRBV5-1 and TRBJ1-4 gives the full variable domain: KAGVTQTPRYLIKTRGQQVTLSCSPISGHRSVSWYQQTPGQGLQFLFEYFSETQRNKGNFPGRFSGRQFSNSRSEMNVSTLELGDSALYLCASSLGGGGNEKLFFGSGTQLSVL.

This clonotype was seen a few times. V and J are TRBV9 and TRBJ2-7; TRBD1 matches 10 bases. The CDR3 runs to 15 residues. The ends lost 3 bases at V and 2 bases at J; junction bases unmatched: 5. Germline V lookup: CDR1 SGDLS, CDR2 YYNGEE. The CDR3 region has the DNA TGTGCCAGCAGCGCTAGGACAGGGGGAACCTACGAGCAGTACTTC. It is translated as CASSARTGGTYEQYF.

The V and J genes are TRBV5-6 and TRBJ1-2; TRBD1 is a possible D gene (6 bases). Germline CDR1 is SGHDT and CDR2 is YYEEEE. Trimming removed 4 bases from V and 4 bases from J, with 14 bases in between. The CDR3 runs 14 residues. The CDR3: CASSGGQTSYGYTF. The CDR3 DNA sequence: TGTGCCAGCAGCGGCGGACAGACTTCCTATGGCTACACCTTC.

This clonotype showed up just a few times. The V call is TRBV5-1, the J call TRBJ2-7; 8 nucleotides agree with TRBD2. The CDR3 is 17 residues long. The V gene's germline CDR1 is SGHRS and CDR2 YFSETQ. V lost 4 bases to trimming and J lost 1 base; unmatched junction nucleotides: 13. CDR3 protein: CASSRIDSGAYSYEQYF. For the CDR3, the DNA is TGCGCCAGCAGCCGGATAGATAGCGGGGCCTATTCCTACGAGCAGTACTTC.

This clonotype was detected only a few times. One base away lies a much larger clone, so this may be a sequencing read error. This chain connects TRBV7-9 to TRBJ2-5, with 7 bases matching TRBD1. The CDR3 runs 17 residues. Germline V gives CDR1 SEHNR, CDR2 FQNEAQ (reference sequence). CDR3 amino acids: CAGSSNLGQAYQETQYF. For the CDR3, the DNA is TGTGCCGGCAGCTCTAACCTAGGACAGGCGTACCAAGAGACCCAGTACTTC.

The gene calls are TRBV5-1 and TRBJ2-7; 11 bases agree with TRBD1. This CDR3 comprises 15 residues. The V segment lost 5 bases and the J segment 3 bases; nucleotides outside the gene matches: 7. Germline V gene lookup returns CDR1 SGHRS and CDR2 YFSETQ. CDR3 nucleotides: TGCGCCAGCAGTACTCTCGGGACAGGGGGCTACGAGCAGTACTTC. This translates into CASSTLGTGGYEQYF. Complete variable domain (other parts from reference TRBV5-1 and TRBJ2-7): KAGVTQTPRYLIKTRGQQVTLSCSPISGHRSVSWYQQTPGQGLQFLFEYFSETQRNKGNFPGRFSGRQFSNSRSEMNVSTLELGDSALYLCASSTLGTGGYEQYFGPGTRLTVT.

This clonotype has just a few counts. V usage is TRBV7-2 and J usage is TRBJ2-7; weak D call: TRBD1 (6 bases). The DNA end is a closer match to TRBJ2-5, so the J assignment may be wrong. CDR1 and CDR2 (germline): SGHTA, FQGNSA. The CDR3 covers 13 residues. Here the CDR3 DNA reads TGTGCCAGCAGCTCCAACAGGGAGGAGACCCAGTACTTC. Its protein product is CASSSNREETQYF.

With regard to this clonotype: This sequence may be a read error, since a much larger clone differs from it by one base. V is TRBV7-2 and J is TRBJ1-4; tentatively, D is TRBD1 (5 bases). Germline V CDR1 and CDR2: SGHTA, FQGNSA. The CDR3 runs to 15 residues. CDR3 residues: CASSSRGGTNEKLSF. CDR3 coding DNA: TGTGCCAGCAGCTCCCGGGGCGGGACTAATGAAAAACTGTCTTTT.

The chain recombines TRBV4-2 with TRBJ1-2, with a possible D match to TRBD1 (6 bases). The CDR3 totals 16 residues. Germline V gene data show CDR1 as LGHNA and CDR2 as YNFKEQ. V lost 4 bases to trimming and J lost 7 bases, with 22 bases between them. The DNA of the CDR3 is TGTGCCAGCAGCCCCAACTCAAGGGGGGGGTACTCTGGCTACACCTTC. This codes for CASSPNSRGGYSGYTF.

This clonotype was seen a handful of times. The chain combines TRBV19 with TRBJ1-5, with TRBD1 matching 9 bases. The CDR3 is 16 residues long. Germline-derived CDR1 and CDR2 are LNHDA and SQIVND (reference sequence). V shed 5 bases and J 5 bases; nucleotides not matched to a gene: 10. The CDR3: CASSGRGGQGHQPQHF. The CDR3, as DNA: TGTGCCAGTAGTGGCCGCGGGGGACAGGGACATCAGCCCCAGCATTTT.

V is TRBV7-2 and J is TRBJ2-2, with 10 bases lining up with TRBD1. The germline V gene has CDR1 SGHTA and CDR2 FQGNSA. V gave up 5 bases and J gave up 6 bases; unmatched junction bases: 6. The CDR3 length is 15 residues. The CDR3 sequence is CASSRTGGWAGELFF. The DNA of the CDR3 is TGTGCCAGCAGCCGGACAGGGGGATGGGCCGGGGAGCTGTTTTTT.

This clonotype occurred a few times. J is TRBJ2-5 and V is TRBV4-2; 9 nucleotides align to TRBD2. The CDR3 has 15 amino acids. V was pared by 0 bases and J by 5 bases, with 4 bases of the junction left unmatched. Germline V CDR1 and CDR2: LGHNA, YNFKEQ. The chain's CDR3 is CASSQERGGRETQYF. The CDR3 nucleotides read TGTGCCAGCAGCCAAGAGCGGGGGGGCCGTGAGACCCAGTACTTC.

The V call is TRBV7-2, the J call TRBJ1-3; D unclear. Germline V gene lookup returns CDR1 SGHTA and CDR2 FQGNSA. Deletions cut 5 bases from V and 4 bases from J, with 12 bases between. The CDR3 consists of 14 residues. The CDR3 DNA is TGTGCCAGCAGCCCCGACTTGTCCGGAAACACCATATATTTT. Protein product: CASSPDLSGNTIYF.

There are a few counts of this clonotype. The chain couples TRBV6-5 to TRBJ1-2, with a tentative D call TRBD1 (5 bases). Germline loops: CDR1 MNHEY, CDR2 SVGAGI. V was pared by 4 bases and J by 8 bases, with 20 bases between. CDR3 size: 15 residues. CDR3 DNA sequence: TGTGCCAGCAGTTTCCGGTCGGGACGGTCAGGGGGCTACACCTTC. It yields the protein CASSFRSGRSGGYTF.

The table lists this clonotype with a few counts. This chain connects TRBV18 to TRBJ2-5, with 7 bases matching TRBD1. The J call may be incorrect, as the DNA end agrees better with TRBJ2-1. This CDR3 contains 16 residues. Germline V gene data show CDR1 as KGHSH and CDR2 as LQKENI. As DNA, the CDR3 is TGTGCCAGCTCTCCGCCTCGGGGACAGTCAAAGGCTGAGCAGTTCTTC. The encoded protein is CASSPPRGQSKAEQFF.